These T cell receptor beta chains were read from a single sample in a study of OX40 agonist ivuxolimab in advanced cancers. Assay: immunoSEQ multiplex PCR; the TCRdb copy retains only in-frame clones and omits some. Of 60,000 to 90,000 clones detected, roughly 84% appear once; the ten largest clones hold 6.2%. The source was CD4+ or CD8+ T cells sorted from blood, collected in a trial of the OX40 agonist ivuxolimab. The receptors were gathered from an adult with an advanced solid tumor such as melanoma, head and neck, liver or kidney cancer. CDR3s include the opening cysteine and the closing phenylalanine or tryptophan. D genes are given only for firm matches. Not every row has a clone size; where given, it reads once, few, many or a size class.

V gene: TRBV7-2; J gene: TRBJ2-1; D gene: TRBD2; clone size: NA; CDR3 DNA: TGTGCCAGCAGCTTTGGGACTAGGGGGTACAATGAGCAGTTCTTC; CDR3 protein: CASSFGTRGYNEQFF
V gene: TRBV11-2; J gene: TRBJ1-4; D gene: NA; clone size: NA; CDR3 DNA: TGTGCCAGCAGCCAAACCCCCACTCAAGGATATGAAAAACTGCTTTTT; CDR3 protein: CASSQTPTQGYEKLLF
V gene: TRBV4-3; J gene: TRBJ2-2; D gene: TRBD2; clone size: NA; CDR3 DNA: TGCGCCAGCAGCCACAAGACTAGCGGGAGGTCAAACACCGGGGAGCTGTTTTTT; CDR3 protein: CASSHKTSGRSNTGELFF
V gene: TRBV28; J gene: TRBJ2-1; D gene: TRBD2; clone size: NA; CDR3 DNA: TGTGCCAGCAGAACGGGGGGGGTGGACTACAATGAGCAGTTCTTC; CDR3 protein: CASRTGGVDYNEQFF
V gene: TRBV5-1; J gene: TRBJ1-2; D gene: TRBD1; clone size: NA; CDR3 DNA: TGCGCCAGCAGCTTGGGGACAGGGGACAAGAGCTACACCTTC; CDR3 protein: CASSLGTGDKSYTF
V gene: TRBV6-1; J gene: TRBJ1-5; D gene: NA; clone size: NA; CDR3 DNA: TGTGCCAGCAGTGAAGTTATGGGGACACTTAGCAATCAGCCCCAGCATTTT; CDR3 protein: CASSEVMGTLSNQPQHF
V gene: TRBV9; J gene: TRBJ2-1; D gene: NA; clone size: NA; CDR3 DNA: TGTGCCAGCAGCCGGCCTTCTGGGAATGAGCAGTTCTTC; CDR3 protein: CASSRPSGNEQFF
V gene: TRBV30; J gene: TRBJ1-5; D gene: TRBD1; clone size: once; CDR3 DNA: TGTGCCTGGAGCTTTGAGGGGGCCAGGCAGCCCCAGCATTTT; CDR3 protein: CAWSFEGARQPQHF
V gene: TRBV7-9; J gene: TRBJ1-1; D gene: TRBD1; clone size: NA; CDR3 DNA: TGTGCCAGCAGCGTAGCAGGGGGATCGGACACTGAAGCTTTCTTT; CDR3 protein: CASSVAGGSDTEAFF
V gene: TRBV2; J gene: TRBJ1-1; D gene: NA; clone size: NA; CDR3 DNA: TGTGCCAGCAGTGGCGGACAGTCCTTCGGGACTGAAGCTTTCTTT; CDR3 protein: CASSGGQSFGTEAFF
V gene: TRBV2; J gene: TRBJ2-2; D gene: NA; clone size: NA; CDR3 DNA: TGTGCCAGCAGTGAACGGTCTAGTTACACCGGGGAGCTGTTTTTT; CDR3 protein: CASSERSSYTGELFF
V gene: TRBV6-1; J gene: TRBJ2-5; D gene: NA; clone size: NA; CDR3 DNA: TGTGCCAGCAGTAAGGCGTTGGGTCACCAAGAGACCCAGTACTTC; CDR3 protein: CASSKALGHQETQYF
V gene: TRBV7-2; J gene: TRBJ1-2; D gene: NA; clone size: NA; CDR3 DNA: TGTGCCAGCAGCTCCTGGTGGGGGGGAGGTGATGGCTACACCTTC; CDR3 protein: CASSSWWGGGDGYTF
V gene: TRBV5-4; J gene: TRBJ2-5; D gene: NA; clone size: NA; CDR3 DNA: TGTGCCAGCACTAAATCGCGGGATTACCAAGAGACCCAGTACTTC; CDR3 protein: CASTKSRDYQETQYF
V gene: TRBV7-2; J gene: TRBJ1-2; D gene: NA; clone size: NA; CDR3 DNA: TGTGCCAGCAGCTTAGCTGGTAAGGGCTATGGCTACACCTTC; CDR3 protein: CASSLAGKGYGYTF
V gene: TRBV19; J gene: TRBJ1-2; D gene: NA; clone size: NA; CDR3 DNA: TGTGCCAGTAGGGCAGGGGATGTTGGCTACACCTTC; CDR3 protein: CASRAGDVGYTF
V gene: TRBV6-5; J gene: TRBJ2-5; D gene: TRBD2; clone size: NA; CDR3 DNA: TGTGCCAGCAGTCCCCGGGGAGGGTTGGAGACCCAGTACTTC; CDR3 protein: CASSPRGGLETQYF
V gene: TRBV7-9; J gene: TRBJ2-5; D gene: TRBD1; clone size: NA; CDR3 DNA: TGTGCCAGCAGCCCGGACAGGGTGAAAGAGACCCAGTACTTC; CDR3 protein: CASSPDRVKETQYF
V gene: TRBV7-2; J gene: TRBJ2-5; D gene: NA; clone size: few; CDR3 DNA: TGTGCCAGCAGTAGGCGGACCCAAGAGACCCAGTACTTC; CDR3 protein: CASSRRTQETQYF
V gene: TRBV19; J gene: TRBJ2-7; D gene: TRBD1; clone size: NA; CDR3 DNA: TGTGCCAGTAGCGTCGACAGGGCGTCGTACGAGCAGTACTTC; CDR3 protein: CASSVDRASYEQYF
V gene: TRBV2; J gene: TRBJ2-2; D gene: TRBD2; clone size: few; CDR3 DNA: TGTGCCAGCAGTGTATCGGGAGGAGCCGGGGAGCTGTTTTTT; CDR3 protein: CASSVSGGAGELFF
V gene: TRBV23-1; J gene: TRBJ2-7; D gene: TRBD1; clone size: NA; CDR3 DNA: TGCGCCAGCCGCCGGGACAGAAGCATTACCAAAACCTACGAGCAGTACTTC; CDR3 protein: CASRRDRSITKTYEQYF
V gene: TRBV27; J gene: TRBJ1-2; D gene: TRBD1; clone size: few; CDR3 DNA: TGTGCCAGCAGTCGTGACAGGGGCTATGGCTACACCTTC; CDR3 protein: CASSRDRGYGYTF
V gene: TRBV19; J gene: TRBJ1-1; D gene: NA; clone size: NA; CDR3 DNA: TGTGCCAGTAGTATAGGGACTGAAGCTTTCTTT; CDR3 protein: CASSIGTEAFF
V gene: TRBV7-3; J gene: TRBJ1-1; D gene: NA; clone size: NA; CDR3 DNA: TGTGCCAGCAGCTTATCGGTTGGAGGGCGCACTGAAGCTTTCTTT; CDR3 protein: CASSLSVGGRTEAFF